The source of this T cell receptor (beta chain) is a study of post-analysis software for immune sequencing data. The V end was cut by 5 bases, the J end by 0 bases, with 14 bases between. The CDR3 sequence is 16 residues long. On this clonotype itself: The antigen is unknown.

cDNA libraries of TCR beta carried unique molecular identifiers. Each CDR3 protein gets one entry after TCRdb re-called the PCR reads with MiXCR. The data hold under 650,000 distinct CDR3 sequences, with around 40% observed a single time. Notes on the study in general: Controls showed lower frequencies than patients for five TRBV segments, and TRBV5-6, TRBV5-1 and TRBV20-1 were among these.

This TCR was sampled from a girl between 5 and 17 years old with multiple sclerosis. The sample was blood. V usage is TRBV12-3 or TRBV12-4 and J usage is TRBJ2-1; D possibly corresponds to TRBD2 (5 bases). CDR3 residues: CASSGLGRYSYNEQFF. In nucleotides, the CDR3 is TGTGCCAGCAGTGGGCTGGGGAGATACTCCTACAATGAGCAGTTCTTC.